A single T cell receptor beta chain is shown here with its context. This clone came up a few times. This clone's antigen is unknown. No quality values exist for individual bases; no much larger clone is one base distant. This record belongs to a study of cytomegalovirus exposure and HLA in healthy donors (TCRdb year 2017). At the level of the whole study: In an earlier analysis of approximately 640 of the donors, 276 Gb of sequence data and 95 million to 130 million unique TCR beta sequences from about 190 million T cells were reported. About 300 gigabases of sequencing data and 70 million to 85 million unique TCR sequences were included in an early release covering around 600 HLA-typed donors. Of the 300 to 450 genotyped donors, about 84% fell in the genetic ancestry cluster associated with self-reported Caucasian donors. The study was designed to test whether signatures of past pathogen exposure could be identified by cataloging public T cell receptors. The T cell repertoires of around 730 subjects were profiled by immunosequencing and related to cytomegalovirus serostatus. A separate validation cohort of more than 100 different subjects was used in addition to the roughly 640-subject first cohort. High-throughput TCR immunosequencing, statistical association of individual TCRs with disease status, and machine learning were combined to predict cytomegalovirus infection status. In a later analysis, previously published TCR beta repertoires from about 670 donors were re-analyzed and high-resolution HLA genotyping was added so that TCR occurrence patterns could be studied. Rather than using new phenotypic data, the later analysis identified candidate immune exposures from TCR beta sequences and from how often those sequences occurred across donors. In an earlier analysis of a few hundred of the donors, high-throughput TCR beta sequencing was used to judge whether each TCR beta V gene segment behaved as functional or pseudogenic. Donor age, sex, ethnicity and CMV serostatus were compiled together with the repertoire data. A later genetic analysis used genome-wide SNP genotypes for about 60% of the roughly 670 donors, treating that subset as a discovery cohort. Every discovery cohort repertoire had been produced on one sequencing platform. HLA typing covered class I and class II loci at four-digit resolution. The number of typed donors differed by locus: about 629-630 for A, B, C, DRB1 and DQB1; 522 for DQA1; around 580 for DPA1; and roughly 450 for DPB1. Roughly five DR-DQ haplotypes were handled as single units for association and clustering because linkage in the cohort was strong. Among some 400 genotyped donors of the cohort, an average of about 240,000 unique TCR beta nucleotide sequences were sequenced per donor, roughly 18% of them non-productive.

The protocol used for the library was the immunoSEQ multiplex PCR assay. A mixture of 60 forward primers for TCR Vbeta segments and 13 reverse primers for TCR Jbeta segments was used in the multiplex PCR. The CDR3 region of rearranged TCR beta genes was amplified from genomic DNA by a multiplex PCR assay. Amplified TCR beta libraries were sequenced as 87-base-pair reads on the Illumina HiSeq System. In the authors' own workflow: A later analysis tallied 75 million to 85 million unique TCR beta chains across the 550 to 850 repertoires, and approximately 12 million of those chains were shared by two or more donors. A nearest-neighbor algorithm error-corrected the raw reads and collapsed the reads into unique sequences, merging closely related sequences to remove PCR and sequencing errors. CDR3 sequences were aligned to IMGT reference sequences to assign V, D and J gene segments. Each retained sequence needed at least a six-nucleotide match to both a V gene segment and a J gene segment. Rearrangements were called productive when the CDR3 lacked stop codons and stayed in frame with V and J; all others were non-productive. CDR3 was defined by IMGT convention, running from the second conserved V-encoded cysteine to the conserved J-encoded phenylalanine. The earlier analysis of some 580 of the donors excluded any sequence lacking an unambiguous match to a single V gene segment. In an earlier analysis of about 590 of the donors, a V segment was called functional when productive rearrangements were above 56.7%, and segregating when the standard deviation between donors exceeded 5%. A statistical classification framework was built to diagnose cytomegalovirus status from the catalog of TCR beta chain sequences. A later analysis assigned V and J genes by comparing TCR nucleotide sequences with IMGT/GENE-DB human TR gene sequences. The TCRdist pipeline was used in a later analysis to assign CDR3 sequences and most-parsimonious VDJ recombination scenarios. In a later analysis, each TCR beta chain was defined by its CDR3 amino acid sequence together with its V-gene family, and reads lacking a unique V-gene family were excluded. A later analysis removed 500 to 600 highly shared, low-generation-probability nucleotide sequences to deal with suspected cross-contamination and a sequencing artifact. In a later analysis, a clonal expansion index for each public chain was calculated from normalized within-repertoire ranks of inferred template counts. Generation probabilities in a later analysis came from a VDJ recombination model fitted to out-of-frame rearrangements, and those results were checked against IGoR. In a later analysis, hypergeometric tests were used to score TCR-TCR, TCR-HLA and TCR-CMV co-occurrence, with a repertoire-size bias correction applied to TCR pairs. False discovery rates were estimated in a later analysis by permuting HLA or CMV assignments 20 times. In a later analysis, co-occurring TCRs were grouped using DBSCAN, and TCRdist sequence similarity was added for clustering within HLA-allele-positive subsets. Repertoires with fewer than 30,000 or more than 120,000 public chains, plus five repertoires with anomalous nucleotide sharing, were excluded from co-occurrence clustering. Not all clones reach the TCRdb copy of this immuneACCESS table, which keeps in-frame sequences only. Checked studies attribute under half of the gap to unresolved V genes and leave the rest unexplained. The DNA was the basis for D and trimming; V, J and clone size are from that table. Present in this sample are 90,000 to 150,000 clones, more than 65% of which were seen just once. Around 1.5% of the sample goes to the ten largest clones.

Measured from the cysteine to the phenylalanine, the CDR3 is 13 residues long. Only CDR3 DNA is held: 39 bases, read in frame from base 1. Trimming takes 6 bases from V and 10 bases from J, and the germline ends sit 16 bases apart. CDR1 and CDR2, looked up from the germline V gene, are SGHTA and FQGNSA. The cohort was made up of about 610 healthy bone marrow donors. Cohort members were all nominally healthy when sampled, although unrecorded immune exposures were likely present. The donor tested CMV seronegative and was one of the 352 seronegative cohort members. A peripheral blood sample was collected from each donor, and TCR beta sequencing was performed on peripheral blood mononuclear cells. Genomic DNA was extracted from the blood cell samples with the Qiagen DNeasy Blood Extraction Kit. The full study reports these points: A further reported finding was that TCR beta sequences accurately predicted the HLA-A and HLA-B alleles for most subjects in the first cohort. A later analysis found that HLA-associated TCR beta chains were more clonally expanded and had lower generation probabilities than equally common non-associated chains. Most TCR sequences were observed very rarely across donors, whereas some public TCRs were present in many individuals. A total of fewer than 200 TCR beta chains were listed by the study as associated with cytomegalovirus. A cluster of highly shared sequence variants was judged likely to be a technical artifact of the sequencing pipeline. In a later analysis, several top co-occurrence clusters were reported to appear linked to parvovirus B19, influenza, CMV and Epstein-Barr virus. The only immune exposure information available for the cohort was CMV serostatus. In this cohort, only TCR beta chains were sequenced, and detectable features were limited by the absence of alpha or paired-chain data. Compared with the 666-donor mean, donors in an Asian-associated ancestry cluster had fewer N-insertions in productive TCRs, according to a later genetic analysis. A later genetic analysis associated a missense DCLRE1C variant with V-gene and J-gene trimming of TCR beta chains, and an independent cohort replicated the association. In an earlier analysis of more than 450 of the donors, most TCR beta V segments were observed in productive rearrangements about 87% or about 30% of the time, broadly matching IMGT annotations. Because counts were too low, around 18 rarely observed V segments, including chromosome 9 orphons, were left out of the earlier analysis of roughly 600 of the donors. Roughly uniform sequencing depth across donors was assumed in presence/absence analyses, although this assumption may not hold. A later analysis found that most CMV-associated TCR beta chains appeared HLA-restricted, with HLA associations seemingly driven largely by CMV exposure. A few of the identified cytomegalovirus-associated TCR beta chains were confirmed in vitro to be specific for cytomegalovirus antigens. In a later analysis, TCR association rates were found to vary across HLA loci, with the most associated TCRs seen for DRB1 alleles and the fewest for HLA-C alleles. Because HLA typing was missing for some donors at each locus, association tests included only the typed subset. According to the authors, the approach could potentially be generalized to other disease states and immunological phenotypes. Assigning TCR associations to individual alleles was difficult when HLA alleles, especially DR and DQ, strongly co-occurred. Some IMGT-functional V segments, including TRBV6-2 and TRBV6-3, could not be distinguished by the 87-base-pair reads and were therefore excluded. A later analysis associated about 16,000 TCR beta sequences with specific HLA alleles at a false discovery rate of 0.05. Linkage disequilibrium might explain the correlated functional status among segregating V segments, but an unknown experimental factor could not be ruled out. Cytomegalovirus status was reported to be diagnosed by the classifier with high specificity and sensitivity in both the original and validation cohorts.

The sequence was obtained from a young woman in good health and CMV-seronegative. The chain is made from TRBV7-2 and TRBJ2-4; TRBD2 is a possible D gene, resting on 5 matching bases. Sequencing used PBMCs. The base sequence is TGTGCCAGCAGTCCACTAGGCAGCACAATTCAGTACTTC. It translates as CASSPLGSTIQYF.